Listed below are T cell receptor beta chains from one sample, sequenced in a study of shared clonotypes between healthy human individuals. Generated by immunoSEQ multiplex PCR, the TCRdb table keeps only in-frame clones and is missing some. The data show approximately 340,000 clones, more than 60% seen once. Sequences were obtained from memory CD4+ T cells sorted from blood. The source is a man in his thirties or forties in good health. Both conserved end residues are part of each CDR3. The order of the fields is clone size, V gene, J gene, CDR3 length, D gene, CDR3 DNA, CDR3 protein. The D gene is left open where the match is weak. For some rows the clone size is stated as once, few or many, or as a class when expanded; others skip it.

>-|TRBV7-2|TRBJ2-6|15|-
TGTGCCAGCAGCACTATGACTGCCGGGGCCAACGTCCTGACTTTC
CASSTMTAGANVLTF
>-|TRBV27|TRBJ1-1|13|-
TGTGCCAGCAGTCTCAATGGCTTAGTCCCAGCTTTCTTT
CASSLNGLVPAFF
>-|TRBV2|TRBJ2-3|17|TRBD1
TGTGCCAGCAGCTCGGGACAGAAATTCACTAGCACAGATACGCAGTATTTT
CASSSGQKFTSTDTQYF
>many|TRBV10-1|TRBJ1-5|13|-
TGCGCCAGCAGTACAGGGCCAGGGCAGCCCCAGCATTTT
CASSTGPGQPQHF
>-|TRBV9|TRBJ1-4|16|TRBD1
TGTGCCAGCAGCGTAGCCGGCGGGACAGCTAATGAAAAACTGTTTTTT
CASSVAGGTANEKLFF
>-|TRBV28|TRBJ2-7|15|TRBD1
TGTGCCAGCACCGTAACCGGGACAGGGGGCTTCGAGCAGTACTTC
CASTVTGTGGFEQYF
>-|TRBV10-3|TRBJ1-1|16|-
TGTGCCATCAGTGAGTCGGGTGGGTTATTATTGACTGAAGCTTTCTTT
CAISESGGLLLTEAFF
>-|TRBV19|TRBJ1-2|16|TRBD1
TGTGCCAGTAGTACCAGGACAGGGTTTGAGAACTATGGCTACACCTTC
CASSTRTGFENYGYTF
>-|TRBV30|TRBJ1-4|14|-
TGTGCCTGGAGTCGTATGGGAACGCCTGAAAAACTGTTTTTT
CAWSRMGTPEKLFF
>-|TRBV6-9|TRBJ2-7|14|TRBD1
TGTGCCAGCAGTTCGGGACAGGGTCGCGACGAGCAGTACTTC
CASSSGQGRDEQYF
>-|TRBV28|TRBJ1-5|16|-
TGTGCCAGCACGAGGCCGGGGGGTTTTAGCAATCAGCCCCAGCATTTT
CASTRPGGFSNQPQHF
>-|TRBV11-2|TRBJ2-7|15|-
TGTGCCAGCAGCCCAGGCGGGACGAAATCCTACGAGCAGTACTTC
CASSPGGTKSYEQYF
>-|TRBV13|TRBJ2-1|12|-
TGTGCCAGCAGCTTATATACACGGGCTCAGTTCTTC
CASSLYTRAQFF
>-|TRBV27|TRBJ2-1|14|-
TGTGCCAGCAGTTCACCATACTTAAACAATGAGCAGTTCTTC
CASSSPYLNNEQFF
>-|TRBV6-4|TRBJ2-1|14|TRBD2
TGTGCCAGTAGCGGGAGATGCTCCTACAATGAGCAGTTCTTC
CASSGRCSYNEQFF
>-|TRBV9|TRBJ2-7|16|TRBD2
TGTGCCAGCAGCCATGGGGCTAGCGGGAAGGTTTCCGAGCAGTACTTC
CASSHGASGKVSEQYF
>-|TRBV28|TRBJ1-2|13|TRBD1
TGTGCCAGCAGCACCGGACAGGGGGGTGGCTACACCTTC
CASSTGQGGGYTF
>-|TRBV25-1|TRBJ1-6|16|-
TGTGCCAGCAGTACTAGCAAGGGGGGGCGTAATTCACCCCTCCACTTT
CASSTSKGGRNSPLHF
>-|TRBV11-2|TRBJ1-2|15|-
TGTGCCAGCAGCTTATTCCGGACAGCGCTCTATGGCTACACCTTC
CASSLFRTALYGYTF
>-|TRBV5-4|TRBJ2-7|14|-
TGTGCCAGCAGCTTGGCGAGCGGTCCCTACGAGCAGTACTTC
CASSLASGPYEQYF
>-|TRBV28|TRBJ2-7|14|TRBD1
TGTGCCAGCAGACCGCAGGGGGCTCGGTACGAGCAGTACTTC
CASRPQGARYEQYF
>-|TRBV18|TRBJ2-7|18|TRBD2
TGTGCCAGCTCACCGTTAGGACTAGCGGGAGAATTCTCCTACGAGCAGTACTTC
CASSPLGLAGEFSYEQYF
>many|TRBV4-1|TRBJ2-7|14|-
TGCGCCAGCAGCCAAGTTGTGACTATCTACGAGCAGTACTTC
CASSQVVTIYEQYF
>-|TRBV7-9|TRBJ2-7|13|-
TGTGCCAGCAGCCCACGGGGCAGTAACGAGCAGTACTTC
CASSPRGSNEQYF
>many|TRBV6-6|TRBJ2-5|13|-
TGTGCCAGCCAAGGGGGTTTTCAGCAGACCCAGTACTTC
CASQGGFQQTQYF
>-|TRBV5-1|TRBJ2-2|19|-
TGCGCCAGCAGCCTAACAGGGACCCTAGGAAGAACGAACACCGGGGAGCTGTTTTTT
CASSLTGTLGRTNTGELFF
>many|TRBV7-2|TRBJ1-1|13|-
TGTGCCAGCAGCTTAAATCCAGGGAGACGAGCTTTCTTT
CASSLNPGRRAFF
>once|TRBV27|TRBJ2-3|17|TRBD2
TGTGCCAGCAGCAAATACAAGTTAGCGGGAGGGCGAGATACGCAGTATTTT
CASSKYKLAGGRDTQYF
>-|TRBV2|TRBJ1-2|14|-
TGTGCCAGCAGTCGGGTGGTAGCTAACTATGGCTACACCTTC
CASSRVVANYGYTF
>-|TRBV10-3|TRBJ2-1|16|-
TGTGCCATCGGGTCCTCTAGCGAGAGACAATACAATGAGCAGTTCTTC
CAIGSSSERQYNEQFF
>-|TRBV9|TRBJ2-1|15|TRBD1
TGTGCCAGCAGCGTCCGACAGGGGGGTATCAATGAGCAGTTCTTC
CASSVRQGGINEQFF
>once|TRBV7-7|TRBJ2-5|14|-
TGTGCTAGCAGCTTAGTTCGTGGGAGCGAGGCCCAGTACTTC
CASSLVRGSEAQYF
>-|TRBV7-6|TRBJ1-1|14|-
TGTGCCAGCAGCTTATGGGGTTTGGACACTGAAGCTTTCTTT
CASSLWGLDTEAFF
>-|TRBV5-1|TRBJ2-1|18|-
TGCGCCAGCAGCTTGGGGATCAAAAAGGGAGGTGGGGACAATGAGCAGTTCTTC
CASSLGIKKGGGDNEQFF
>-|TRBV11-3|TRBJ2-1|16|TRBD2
TGTGCCAGCAGCCGAGGGAGCGGGAGCCCCCTGAATGAGCAGTTCTTC
CASSRGSGSPLNEQFF
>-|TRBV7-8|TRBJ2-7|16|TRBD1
TGTGCCAGCAGCACGAAGCCGCCGACAGGGCAGTTCGAGCAGTACTTC
CASSTKPPTGQFEQYF
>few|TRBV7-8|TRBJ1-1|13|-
TGTGCCAGCAGCTTCCCCATCTGGGGGGGGGCTTTCTTT
CASSFPIWGGAFF